The 16 T cell receptor beta chains listed next were all sequenced from one sample in a study of shared clonotypes between healthy human individuals (dated by TCRdb to 2018 to 2020). Libraries were built with the immunoSEQ multiplex PCR assay. TCRdb's version of the immuneACCESS table is confined to in-frame rearrangements and falls short of the full clone set. An unresolved V gene accounts for under half of the shortfall where checked; the remainder is of unknown origin. A total of approximately 100,000 clones appear in this sample, roughly 70% of them only once. About 24% of the sample is held by the ten biggest clonotypes. The material sequenced was memory CD8+ T cells sorted from blood. Sample cell subset or site, as interpreted from the label and publication: CD45RO+ cells pooled with CCR7-negative TemRA cells. The receptors derive from a woman in her twenties or thirties in good health.

The V and J genes are TRBV4-2 and TRBJ2-2; 12 bases agree with TRBD2. CDR1 LGHNA and CDR2 YNFKEQ come from the germline V gene. This CDR3 has 19 residues. V gave up 8 bases and J gave up 5 bases; unmatched junction bases: 18. CDR3 loop: CASCQRGGLAGLGTGELFF. In DNA, the CDR3 is TGTGCCAGCTGTCAAAGGGGGGGACTAGCGGGTCTAGGGACCGGGGAGCTGTTTTTT.

This clone turned up a few times. This chain joins TRBV28 and TRBJ2-1; 13 bases line up with TRBD2. CDR1 is MDHEN, CDR2 SYDVKM, per germline. There are 16 residues in the CDR3. The ends lost 5 bases at V and 6 bases at J; junction bases unmatched: 7. CDR3 coding DNA: TGTGCCAGCAGTCCGATTGGACTAGCGGGAGTCAATGAGCAGTTCTTC. Its protein product is CASSPIGLAGVNEQFF.

The genes are TRBV10-2 and TRBJ2-7; 14 bases are a match to TRBD2. CDR1 is WSHSY and CDR2 is SAAADI in the germline V gene. V lost 7 bases, J lost 4 bases, and 9 bases stayed unmatched. The length of the CDR3 is 16 residues. The CDR3 region has the DNA TGCGCCAGCATACCCCCGGGGACTAGCGGGAGATACGAGCAGTACTTC. It translates to CASIPPGTSGRYEQYF.

The chain carries TRBV28 and TRBJ2-5; the match to TRBD2 covers 8 bases. The junction had 8 bases not matched to a gene; V was cut back by 6 bases and J by 5 bases. The germline gives CDR1 MDHEN, CDR2 SYDVKM. There are 14 residues in the CDR3. The CDR3 DNA reads as TGTGCCAGCAGGGCAGCGGGAGAGGGGGAGACCCAGTACTTC. Its translation: CASRAAGEGETQYF.

The rearrangement links TRBV19 to TRBJ1-1; D gene ambiguous. Per the germline V gene, CDR1 is LNHDA and CDR2 is SQIVND (reference sequence). This CDR3 region has 16 residues. V was clipped by 0 bases and J by 0 bases, with 11 bases between them. For the CDR3, the DNA is TGTGCCAGTAGTATAGACCGGTTGCTCATGAACACTGAAGCTTTCTTT. Translation: CASSIDRLLMNTEAFF.

V usage is TRBV27 and J usage is TRBJ2-2; maybe TRBD1 (6 bases). This CDR3 region has 16 residues. V was trimmed by 3 bases and J by 3 bases, leaving 14 bases between them. Looked up from germline, CDR1 is MNHEY and CDR2 is SMNVEV (reference sequence). Written as DNA, the CDR3 is TGTGCCAGCAGTTTCCTAGGGGGAGTTGACACCGGGGAGCTGTTTTTT. Its protein product is CASSFLGGVDTGELFF.

The chain uses TRBV19 and TRBJ1-2; no definite D call. Looked up from germline, CDR1 is LNHDA and CDR2 is SQIVND (reference sequence). CDR3 length: 12 amino acids. With 6 bases removed from V and 9 bases from J, the gap between germline ends came to 14 bases. CDR3 sequence: CASRNGWSRYTF. In DNA, the CDR3 is TGTGCCAGTAGAAACGGGTGGTCACGCTACACCTTC.

This clone was counted at least ten times. The chain joins TRBV28 to TRBJ1-1; D perhaps matches TRBD1 (5 bases). V lost 1 base and J 5 bases, leaving 14 bases between the germline ends. Germline CDR1 reads MDHEN; CDR2 reads SYDVKM. The CDR3 totals 15 residues. CDR3 sequence reads: CASSLYGAGGTEAFF. The DNA for the CDR3 is TGTGCCAGCAGTTTATACGGAGCCGGGGGGACTGAAGCTTTCTTT.

The CDR3: CASSPPYVTLSGANVLTF. The CDR3 DNA follows: TGTGCCAGCTCACCACCCTACGTGACGCTCTCTGGGGCCAACGTCCTGACTTTC. The J gene is TRBJ2-6, the V gene TRBV18, with D hard to call. CDR1 is KGHSH, CDR2 LQKENI, per germline. Trimming removed 0 bases at V and 0 bases at J, with 12 bases between. The CDR3 is 18 residues long.

This sequence joins TRBV6-1 and TRBJ2-3; the D is unclear. The V and J ends lost 1 base and 4 bases respectively, with 9 bases between them. The CDR3 extends over 14 amino acids. Germline CDR1 and CDR2: MNHNS and SASEGT. The CDR3 protein is CASSEGPTADTQYF. CDR3 coding DNA: TGTGCCAGCAGTGAAGGGCCGACGGCAGATACGCAGTATTTT.

V gene TRBV4-1 combines with J gene TRBJ1-5; D is ambiguous. V was trimmed by 3 bases and J by 2 bases, leaving 17 bases between them. There are 17 residues in the CDR3. CDR1 and CDR2 (germline): MGHRA, YSYEKL. CDR3 loop: CASSHPKGDSGNQPQHF. Written as DNA, the CDR3 is TGCGCCAGCAGCCATCCGAAGGGAGATTCGGGCAATCAGCCCCAGCATTTT.

The chain carries TRBV6-1 and TRBJ1-2, with D unresolved. This CDR3 is built from 12 residues. Germline V lookup: CDR1 MNHNS, CDR2 SASEGT. The V end lost 5 bases, the J end lost 7 bases, and 11 bases lay between the germline ends. The CDR3 spells CASSFGEGGYTF. In nucleotides, the CDR3 is TGTGCCAGCAGTTTCGGGGAGGGTGGCTACACCTTC.

CDR3 nucleotides: TGTGCCAGCAGACAATACCCCAGGACAGTCGACCTCTACGAGCAGTACTTC. Translation gives CASRQYPRTVDLYEQYF. The chain uses TRBV27 and TRBJ2-7; D is possibly TRBD1 (6 bases). V lost 6 bases and J 3 bases, leaving 24 bases between the germline ends. This CDR3 contains 17 residues. Germline assignment: CDR1 MNHEY and CDR2 SMNVEV (reference sequence).

The chain combines TRBV27 with TRBJ1-1, with a possible D match to TRBD1 (5 bases). CDR3 size: 16 residues. In germline, CDR1 is MNHEY, CDR2 SMNVEV (reference sequence). V lost 0 bases and J lost 6, with 17 bases in between. The CDR3 reads CASSLSPAGQLAEAFF. DNA of the CDR3: TGTGCCAGCAGTTTATCCCCGGCAGGGCAGCTTGCTGAAGCTTTCTTT.

This chain connects TRBV9 to TRBJ2-7; either TRBD1 or TRBD2 may fit D (7 bases each). With 4 bases removed from V and 4 bases from J, the gap between germline ends came to 15 bases. This CDR3 contains 14 residues. CDR1 SGDLS and CDR2 YYNGEE come from the germline V gene. The CDR3 DNA sequence: TGTGCCAGCAGCCCGGGGGGACAGCGATACGAGCAGTACTTC. It encodes CASSPGGQRYEQYF.

V and J are TRBV7-9 and TRBJ2-1; D is possibly TRBD1 (6 bases). Looked up from germline, CDR1 is SEHNR and CDR2 is FQNEAQ (reference sequence). The CDR3 length is 17 residues. Trimming left V 4 bases short and J 8 bases short, with 24 bases between. The CDR3 bases are TGTGCCAGCAGCTCGAGAACGGGACACTCCTTGGACGATGAGCAGTTCTTC. Translation: CASSSRTGHSLDDEQFF.